One sample yielded the 14 T cell receptor beta chains listed below, sequenced in a study of blood T cell repertoires in COVID-19. Produced via immunoSEQ multiplex PCR; TCRdb's table is partial and in-frame only. The repertoire includes about 210,000 clones, approximately 86% of them detected once, and about 3.8% sits in the top ten. The sequencing sample was made of PBMCs or T cells enriched from blood (not recorded which). These receptors were taken from a woman in her 40s with acute COVID-19.

This clone was counted once. J is TRBJ1-1 and V is TRBV11-2; TRBD1 matches at 8 bases. J lost 0 bases, V lost 1 base, and 4 bases had no gene match. Germline CDR1 and CDR2: SGHAT and FQNNGV. The CDR3 contains 16 residues. Here the CDR3 DNA reads TGTGCCAGCAGCTTAGCGGCAGGGGGCTTGAACACTGAAGCTTTCTTT. The encoded protein is CASSLAAGGLNTEAFF.

The V and J genes are TRBV11-1 and TRBJ2-1; a weak D match, TRBD2 (6 bases). Trimming shortened V by 5 bases and J by 8 bases, and 16 bases separated the two germline ends. The germline gives CDR1 SGHAT, CDR2 FQDESV (reference sequence). The length of the CDR3 is 14 residues. CDR3 residues: CASSLGRLGDEQFF. In nucleotides, the CDR3 is TGTGCCAGCAGCCTTGGACGACTAGGGGATGAGCAGTTCTTC.

V gene TRBV19 combines with J gene TRBJ1-2, with 7 bases that match TRBD1. Trimming took 6 bases from V and 3 from J; bases not matched to a gene: 7. The CDR3 extends over 14 amino acids. Germline assignment: CDR1 LNHDA and CDR2 SQIVND (reference sequence). The chain's CDR3 is CASSKQGFDYGYTF. The CDR3 DNA reads TGTGCCAGTAGCAAACAGGGGTTCGACTATGGCTACACCTTC.

The chain recombines TRBV7-2 with TRBJ2-7, with D maybe TRBD2 (6 bases). Trimming pared 5 bases from V and 4 bases from J, leaving 12 bases between. This CDR3 region has 13 residues. Germline values: CDR1 SGHTA, CDR2 FQGNSA. This CDR3 reads CASSGPGEYEQYF. DNA for the CDR3: TGTGCCAGCAGCGGGCCGGGGGAATACGAGCAGTACTTC.

In its sample, this clone was seen once. The rearrangement uses TRBV4-1 and TRBJ1-1, with a possible D match to TRBD1 (5 bases). The CDR3 is made up of 19 amino acids. Trimming cost V 7 bases and J 2 bases, with 29 bases left between them. CDR1 and CDR2 (germline): MGHRA, YSYEKL. The CDR3 reads CASTHPFLRGEGRNTEAFF. The CDR3 DNA sequence: TGCGCCAGCACCCACCCCTTTCTCCGGGGGGAAGGGCGTAACACTGAAGCTTTCTTT.

The rearrangement uses TRBV19 and TRBJ2-7; the D is unclear. The CDR3 length is 14 residues. Trimming left V 7 bases short and J 3 bases short, with 16 bases between. Germline values: CDR1 LNHDA, CDR2 SQIVND (reference sequence). CDR3 residues: CASTPAGDVYEQYF. The CDR3 DNA sequence: TGTGCCAGTACCCCGGCCGGAGATGTCTACGAGCAGTACTTC.

The V call is TRBV5-1, the J call TRBJ2-7; D is possibly TRBD1 (6 bases). The CDR3 contains 14 residues. Trimming shortened V by 3 bases and J by 0 bases, and 10 bases separated the two germline ends. CDR1 and CDR2 from the germline V gene are SGHRS and YFSETQ. The CDR3 spells CASSSTGSSYEQYF. The CDR3 DNA reads as TGCGCCAGCAGCTCAACAGGGAGCTCCTACGAGCAGTACTTC. The full variable domain, in which reference TRBV5-1 and TRBJ2-7 provide the parts outside the CDR3, is KAGVTQTPRYLIKTRGQQVTLSCSPISGHRSVSWYQQTPGQGLQFLFEYFSETQRNKGNFPGRFSGRQFSNSRSEMNVSTLELGDSALYLCASSSTGSSYEQYFGPGTRLTVT.

The chain joins TRBV13 to TRBJ2-2, with 8 nucleotides matching TRBD1. Germline V gene sequence: CDR1 PRHDT, CDR2 FYEKMQ (reference sequence). The CDR3 covers 16 residues. V trimming: 4 bases; J trimming: 0 bases; junction bases outside the gene matches: 4. CDR3 loop: CASSSRDRTNTGELFF. The CDR3 nucleotides are TGTGCCAGCAGCTCCCGGGACAGGACGAACACCGGGGAGCTGTTTTTT.

This chain uses TRBV3-1 (or the pseudogene TRBV3-2) with TRBJ2-3; no clear D. The CDR3 is made up of 16 amino acids. The V gene's germline CDR1 is LGHDT and CDR2 YNNKEL (reference sequence). V dropped 2 bases and J dropped 2 bases, with 14 bases sitting between them. In DNA, the CDR3 is TGTGCCAGCAGCCAATTTATTGACTCGTACACAGATACGCAGTATTTT. Residues: CASSQFIDSYTDTQYF.

The chain joins TRBV2 to TRBJ1-1; D gene ambiguous. Trimming removed 9 bases at V and 1 base at J, with 9 bases between. The CDR3 loop spans 12 amino acids. Germline V CDR1 and CDR2: SNHLY, FYNNEI. CDR3 region: CASTTQNTEAFF. In nucleotides, the CDR3 is TGTGCCAGTACGACACAGAACACTGAAGCTTTCTTT.

The chain links TRBV28 to TRBJ2-1; TRBD2 agrees at 14 bases. Trimming removed 5 bases from V and 7 bases from J; junction bases left unmatched: 10. The CDR3 is 17 amino acids. Germline V gene lookup returns CDR1 MDHEN and CDR2 SYDVKM. The CDR3 DNA reads as TGTGCCAGCAGTCCTTCCGGGACTAGCGGGAGTATAAATGAGCAGTTCTTC. This translates into CASSPSGTSGSINEQFF.

V and J are TRBV12-3 or TRBV12-4 and TRBJ1-1; possibly TRBD1 for D (6 bases). This CDR3 has 13 residues. The V end lost 5 bases, the J end lost 1 base, and 8 bases lay between the germline ends. For the CDR3, the DNA is TGTGCCAGCAGTCGGACAGAGAACACTGAAGCTTTCTTT. It translates to CASSRTENTEAFF.

The V gene is TRBV11-3, the J gene TRBJ2-1; perhaps TRBD2 as D (6 bases). The CDR3 loop spans 15 amino acids. From germline, CDR1 is SGHNT and CDR2 YENEEA. V was clipped by 4 bases and J by 2 bases, with 12 bases between them. In DNA, the CDR3 is TGTGCCAGCAGCTGGAGGTGGGAGGCCTACAATGAGCAGTTCTTC. Protein product: CASSWRWEAYNEQFF.

This clone was counted only a few times. V is TRBV19 and J is TRBJ2-7; the match to TRBD2 covers 8 bases. V was clipped by 6 bases and J by 2 bases; unmatched bases: 12. This CDR3 region has 16 residues. Germline V gives CDR1 LNHDA, CDR2 SQIVND (reference sequence). The DNA for the CDR3 is TGTGCCAGTAGCATGGGGTCGGGAGGGGCCCCCTACGAGCAGTACTTC. Translated, it gives CASSMGSGGAPYEQYF.